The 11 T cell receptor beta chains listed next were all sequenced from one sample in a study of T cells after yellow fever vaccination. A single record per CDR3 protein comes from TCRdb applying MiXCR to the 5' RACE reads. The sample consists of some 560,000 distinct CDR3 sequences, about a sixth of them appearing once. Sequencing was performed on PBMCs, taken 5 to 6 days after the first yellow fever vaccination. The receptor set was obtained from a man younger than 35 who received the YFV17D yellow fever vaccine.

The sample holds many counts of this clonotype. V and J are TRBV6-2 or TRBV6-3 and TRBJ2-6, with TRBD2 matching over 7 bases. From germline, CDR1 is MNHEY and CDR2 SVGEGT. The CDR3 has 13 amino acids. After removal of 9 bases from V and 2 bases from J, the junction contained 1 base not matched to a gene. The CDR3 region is CASGLAGANVLTF. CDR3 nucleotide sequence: TGTGCCAGTGGACTAGCTGGGGCCAACGTCCTGACTTTC.

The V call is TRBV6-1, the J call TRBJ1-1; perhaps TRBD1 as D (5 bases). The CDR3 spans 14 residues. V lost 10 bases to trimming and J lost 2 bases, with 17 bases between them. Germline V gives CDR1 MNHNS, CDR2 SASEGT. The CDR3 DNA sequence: TGTGCCATTCGTCTGGGGCAGGGAAACACTGAAGCTTTCTTT. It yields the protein CAIRLGQGNTEAFF.

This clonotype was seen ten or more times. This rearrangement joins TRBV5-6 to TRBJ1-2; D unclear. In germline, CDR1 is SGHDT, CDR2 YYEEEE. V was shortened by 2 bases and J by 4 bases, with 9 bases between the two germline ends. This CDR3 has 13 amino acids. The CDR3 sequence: CASSLNGPYGYTF. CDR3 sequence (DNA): TGTGCCAGCAGCTTAAACGGCCCCTATGGCTACACCTTC.

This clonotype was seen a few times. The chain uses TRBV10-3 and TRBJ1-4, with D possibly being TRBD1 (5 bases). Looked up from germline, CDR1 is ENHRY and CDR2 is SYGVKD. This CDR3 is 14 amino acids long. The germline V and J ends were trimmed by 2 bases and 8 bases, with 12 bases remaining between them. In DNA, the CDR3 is TGTGCCATCAGTGAGAAAAACAGGAACGAAAAACTGTTTTTT. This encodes CAISEKNRNEKLFF.

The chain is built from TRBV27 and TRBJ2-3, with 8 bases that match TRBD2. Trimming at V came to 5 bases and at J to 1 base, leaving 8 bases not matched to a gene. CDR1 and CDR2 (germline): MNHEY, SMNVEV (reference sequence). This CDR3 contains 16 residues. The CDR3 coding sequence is TGTGCCAGCAGTACATTGACTAGCGACCGCACAGATACGCAGTATTTT. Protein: CASSTLTSDRTDTQYF.

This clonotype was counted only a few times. The CDR3 loop is CASSQDLPTEAFF. In DNA, the CDR3 is TGTGCCAGCAGCCAAGATCTACCGACCGAAGCTTTCTTT. This chain joins TRBV4-2 and TRBJ1-1; D remains ambiguous. The CDR3 has 13 amino acids. Germline CDR1 LGHNA, CDR2 YNFKEQ. V lost 0 bases to trimming and J lost 8 bases, with 10 bases between them.

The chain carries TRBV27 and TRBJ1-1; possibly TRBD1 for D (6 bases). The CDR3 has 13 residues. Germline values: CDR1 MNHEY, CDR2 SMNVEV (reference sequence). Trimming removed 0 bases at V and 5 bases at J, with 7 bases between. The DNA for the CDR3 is TGTGCCAGCAGTTTATCCAGGGGAACTGAAGCTTTCTTT. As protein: CASSLSRGTEAFF.

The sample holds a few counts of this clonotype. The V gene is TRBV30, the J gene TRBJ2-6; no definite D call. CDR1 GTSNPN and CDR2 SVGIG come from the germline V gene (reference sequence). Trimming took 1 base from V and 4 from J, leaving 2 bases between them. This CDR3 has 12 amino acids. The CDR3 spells CAWSGGANVLTF. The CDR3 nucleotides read TGTGCCTGGAGTGGGGGGGCCAACGTCCTGACTTTC.

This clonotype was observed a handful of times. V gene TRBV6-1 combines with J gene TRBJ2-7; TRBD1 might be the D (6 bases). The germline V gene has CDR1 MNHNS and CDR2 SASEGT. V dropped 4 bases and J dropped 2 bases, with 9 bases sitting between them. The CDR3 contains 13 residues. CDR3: CASSGGQTYEQYV. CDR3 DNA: TGTGCCAGCAGTGGGGGACAAACCTACGAGCAGTACGTC.

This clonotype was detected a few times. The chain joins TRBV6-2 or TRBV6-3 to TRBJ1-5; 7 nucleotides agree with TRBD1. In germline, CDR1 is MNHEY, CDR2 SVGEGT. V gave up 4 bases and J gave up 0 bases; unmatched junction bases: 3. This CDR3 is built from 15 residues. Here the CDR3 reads CASSFTGDSNQPQHF. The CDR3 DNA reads TGTGCCAGCAGTTTCACAGGGGATAGCAATCAGCCCCAGCATTTT.

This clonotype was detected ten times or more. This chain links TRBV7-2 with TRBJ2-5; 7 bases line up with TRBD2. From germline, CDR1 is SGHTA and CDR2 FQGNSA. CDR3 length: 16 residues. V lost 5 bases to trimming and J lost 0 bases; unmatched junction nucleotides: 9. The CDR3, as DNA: TGTGCCAGCAGCATCAGGAGCGGGACGTACCAAGAGACCCAGTACTTC. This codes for CASSIRSGTYQETQYF.